This T cell receptor beta chain emerged from a study of blood T cell repertoires in COVID-19. On the study more broadly: Material from acute and convalescent COVID-19 was sourced from the United States, Italy and Spain. PBMCs, B-cell-depleted T cells, or T cells provided the cDNA or gDNA that made up the material.

As handled by the study authors: Reference gene primer amplification gave nucleated cell count estimates. Sequenced by immunoSEQ multiplex PCR; TCRdb stores in-frame clones only, minus some. D and trimming come from the DNA, and the V and J calls and clone size come from that table. The profile shows about 110,000 clones, 88% of them singletons. This CDR3 region has 11 residues. Germline CDR1 and CDR2: MDHEN and SYDVKM. The ends were cut back, 5 bases at V and 7 bases at J, with 8 bases in the middle. The TCR originated in a human donor in a cohort sampled during active COVID-19. This chain uses TRBV28 with TRBJ1-2, with unresolved D. The specimen was peripheral blood. In DNA form, the CDR3 reads TGTGCCAGCAGTCCAAATTTTGGCTACACCTTC. Its translation is CASSPNFGYTF.